These T cell receptor beta chains were read from a single sample in a study of cytotoxic CD8 clonotypes in ibrutinib-treated CLL. TCRdb keeps only in-frame clones here, not all; method: immunoSEQ multiplex PCR. The sample holds approximately 340,000 clones, roughly two thirds seen once. Sequencing was performed on PBMCs, taken after 36 months of ibrutinib treatment. The receptor source for this set is a human donor with chronic lymphocytic leukemia. Both conserved end residues are part of each CDR3. Fields, in order: clone size, J gene, V gene, D gene, CDR3 protein, CDR3 DNA. A D gene is named only where the DNA matches it firmly. A clone size is listed for some rows: how often the clone was seen (once, few, many), or a class if it is expanded.

>-|TRBJ2-7|TRBV15|TRBD2
CATSRASGTIYEQYF
TGTGCCACCAGCAGAGCCTCCGGGACTATCTACGAGCAGTACTTC
>-|TRBJ2-1|TRBV5-6|TRBD2
CASSQFDTSGYNEQFF
TGTGCCAGCAGCCAATTCGACACTAGCGGCTACAATGAGCAGTTCTTC
>-|TRBJ1-4|TRBV6-6|TRBD1
CASSRQGGLEKLFF
TGTGCCAGCAGTCGACAGGGAGGACTTGAAAAACTGTTTTTT
>few|TRBJ2-7|TRBV15|TRBD1
CATSREDRDEQYF
TGTGCCACCAGCAGAGAAGACAGGGACGAGCAGTACTTC
>once|TRBJ1-1|TRBV5-1|-
CASSEDVNTEAFF
TGCGCCAGCAGCGAAGATGTGAACACTGAAGCTTTCTTT
>many|TRBJ1-5|TRBV7-3|-
CASRQVWYSNQPQHF
TGTGCCAGCAGACAAGTGTGGTATAGCAATCAGCCCCAGCATTTT
>-|TRBJ1-1|TRBV2|-
CASTRGVMNTEAFF
TGTGCCAGCACCAGGGGAGTGATGAACACTGAAGCTTTCTTT
>-|TRBJ2-5|TRBV6-5|-
CASSAPRTETQYF
TGTGCCAGCAGTGCACCAAGGACAGAGACCCAGTACTTC
>-|TRBJ2-2|TRBV5-8|TRBD1
CASSRHGTGGAGELFF
TGTGCCAGCAGCCGCCACGGGACAGGGGGGGCCGGGGAGCTGTTTTTT
>-|TRBJ2-6|TRBV5-1|-
CASSSTANSGANVLTF
TGCGCCAGCAGCTCGACAGCAAACTCTGGGGCCAACGTCCTGACTTTC
>few|TRBJ2-7|TRBV2|TRBD2
CASSRDGRASEQYF
TGTGCCAGCAGTCGAGACGGGAGGGCCTCCGAGCAGTACTTC
>-|TRBJ2-7|TRBV19|-
CASLGVRCEQYF
TGTGCCAGTCTGGGGGTTCGCTGCGAGCAGTACTTC
>-|TRBJ1-1|TRBV5-1|-
CASSPGVEAFF
TGCGCCAGCAGCCCGGGCGTCGAAGCTTTCTTT
>few|TRBJ1-2|TRBV27|-
CASSPRGGGYGYTF
TGTGCCAGCAGCCCGCGGGGGGGTGGCTATGGCTACACCTTC
>few|TRBJ1-6|TRBV13|-
CASSLGGAYNSPLHF
TGTGCCAGCAGCTTAGGGGGCGCTTATAATTCACCCCTCCACTTT
>few|TRBJ2-5|TRBV6-5|-
CASRALGTVQETQYF
TGTGCCAGCAGAGCGCTCGGGACGGTACAAGAGACCCAGTACTTC
>-|TRBJ2-7|TRBV2|TRBD2
CASGLAGVYEQYF
TGTGCCAGCGGGCTAGCGGGAGTCTACGAGCAGTACTTC
>-|TRBJ2-3|TRBV7-3|-
CASSLTARADTQYF
TGTGCCAGCAGCTTAACAGCCAGGGCAGATACGCAGTATTTT
>-|TRBJ1-2|TRBV11-2|TRBD1
CASSSRTGEIGYTF
TGTGCCAGCAGCTCCCGGACAGGGGAGATTGGCTACACCTTC
>few|TRBJ1-2|TRBV7-2|-
CASSLRYGDGYTF
TGTGCCAGCAGCTTACGATACGGTGATGGCTACACCTTC
>once|TRBJ2-7|TRBV6-5|-
CASSYEGVSYEQYF
TGTGCCAGCAGTTACGAAGGCGTTTCCTACGAGCAGTACTTC
>once|TRBJ1-3|TRBV29-1|-
CSVGQGNSGNTIYF
TGCAGCGTTGGGCAGGGGAACTCTGGAAACACCATATATTTT
>-|TRBJ2-5|TRBV7-8|TRBD1
CASSLATGGYQETQYF
TGTGCCAGCAGCTTAGCCACAGGGGGCTACCAAGAGACCCAGTACTTC
>-|TRBJ1-2|TRBV5-1|-
CASSFDSPIYGYTF
TGCGCCAGCAGCTTTGACAGCCCAATTTATGGCTACACCTTC
>-|TRBJ1-2|TRBV5-1|-
CASSLVGRVGYTF
TGCGCCAGCAGCTTGGTAGGCAGGGTCGGCTACACCTTC
>-|TRBJ2-2|TRBV6-5|-
CASSPTTRAGELFF
TGTGCCAGCAGTCCAACGACCAGGGCCGGGGAGCTGTTTTTT
>-|TRBJ1-1|TRBV7-3|-
CASSLRPLGRNTEAFF
TGTGCCAGCAGCTTAAGGCCCCTTGGACGGAACACTGAAGCTTTCTTT
>-|TRBJ2-7|TRBV29-1|-
CSVEWWESPYEQYF
TGCAGCGTTGAGTGGTGGGAGAGTCCCTACGAGCAGTACTTC
>-|TRBJ1-5|TRBV7-8|-
CASRSTASSNQPQHF
TGTGCCAGCAGATCCACAGCCTCTAGCAATCAGCCCCAGCATTTT
>-|TRBJ2-7|TRBV5-5|-
CASSLDSPYEQYF
TGTGCCAGCAGCCTGGACAGTCCCTACGAGCAGTACTTC
>-|TRBJ1-2|TRBV9|-
CASSVAGAQSYTF
TGTGCCAGCAGCGTAGCCGGGGCGCAGAGCTACACCTTC
>few|TRBJ1-5|TRBV27|-
CASSFGGNQPQHF
TGTGCCAGCAGTTTTGGAGGGAATCAGCCCCAGCATTTT
>-|TRBJ2-1|TRBV7-2|TRBD2
CASSFTSGKRIEQFF
TGTGCCAGCAGCTTTACTAGCGGGAAAAGGATTGAGCAGTTCTTC
>-|TRBJ2-7|TRBV10-3|TRBD2
CAISESYGLAGDSYEQYF
TGTGCCATCAGTGAGTCTTACGGACTAGCGGGGGACTCCTACGAGCAGTACTTC
>-|TRBJ1-5|TRBV6-5|-
CASSYKVNQPQHF
TGTGCCAGCAGTTACAAAGTCAATCAGCCCCAGCATTTT
>-|TRBJ2-2|TRBV7-3|TRBD1
CASSTSGTGTTGELFF
TGTGCCAGCAGCACCTCCGGGACAGGGACCACCGGGGAGCTGTTTTTT
>few|TRBJ2-5|TRBV2|TRBD2
CATPAGRMETQYF
TGTGCCACCCCAGCGGGGAGGATGGAGACCCAGTACTTC
>-|TRBJ2-7|TRBV6-1|-
CASSEALVEQYF
TGTGCCAGCAGTGAGGCTTTGGTGGAGCAGTACTTC
>-|TRBJ2-1|TRBV5-1|TRBD2
CASSFTSGANNEQFF
TGCGCCAGCAGCTTCACTAGCGGGGCTAACAATGAGCAGTTCTTC
>many|TRBJ2-5|TRBV4-3|-
CASSQEEGGGSETQYF
TGCGCCAGCAGCCAAGAGGAAGGGGGGGGCTCAGAGACCCAGTACTTC
>-|TRBJ2-3|TRBV6-1|-
CASSRLTDTQYF
TGTGCCAGCAGCCGGCTGACAGATACGCAGTATTTT
>once|TRBJ1-1|TRBV19|-
CASSIGLEAFF
TGTGCCAGTAGTATAGGGCTCGAGGCTTTCTTT